A single T cell receptor beta chain is shown here with its context. Its target is not known. This sample stems from a study of cytomegalovirus exposure and HLA in healthy donors. General study points: Later analysis associated a missense DCLRE1C variant with TCR beta V- and J-gene trimming.

PCR used 60 Vbeta primers and 13 Jbeta primers. The method was immunoSEQ multiplex PCR; TCRdb's version includes in-frame clones alone and lacks a portion of them. The sample lists 80,000 to 100,000 clones, less than 70% seen once, with 1.2% in the top ten. CDR3 length: 16 residues. CDR1 is SGHNT and CDR2 is YYREEE in the germline V gene (reference sequence). The J segment lost 1 base and the V segment lost 3 bases, leaving 7 bases of the junction unmatched. Material: PBMCs. The chain combines TRBV5-4 with TRBJ2-1, with 7 bases aligning to TRBD2. The source is a female donor in good health and CMV-seronegative. CDR3 in DNA: TGTGCCAGCAGCTCTGAGGGCGGGAGATCCTACAATGAGCAGTTCTTC. Its translation: CASSSEGGRSYNEQFF.